The 4 T cell receptor beta chains reported below all come from one sample, sequenced in a study of blood T cell repertoires in COVID-19. Clones were sequenced by immunoSEQ multiplex PCR, and TCRdb holds only the in-frame ones, with some missing. In the table there are around 300,000 clones, about 90% of which are singletons. Sample: peripheral blood. Every receptor here comes from a woman aged 45-65 years with COVID-19, enrolled during active disease.

This chain connects TRBV28 to TRBJ2-3; D is unresolved. The CDR3 has 10 residues. In germline, CDR1 is MDHEN, CDR2 SYDVKM. Trimming took 4 bases from V and 9 from J, leaving 5 bases between them. The CDR3 spells CASSSLTQYF. As DNA, the CDR3 is TGTGCCAGCAGTTCACTGACGCAGTATTTT.

This chain uses TRBV18 with TRBJ2-2; D uncertain. V was clipped by 8 bases and J by 6 bases, with 22 bases between them. The CDR3 consists of 16 residues. Germline lookup yields CDR1 KGHSH and CDR2 LQKENI. CDR3 in DNA: TGTGCCAGCGGATCCCAGGCCAAACTCAACTCCGGGGAGCTGTTTTTT. This sequence encodes CASGSQAKLNSGELFF.

The rearrangement links TRBV9 to TRBJ1-2; the D gene is possibly TRBD1 (6 bases). This CDR3 comprises 14 residues. V lost 0 bases and J 3 bases, leaving 9 bases between the germline ends. Germline V gives CDR1 SGDLS, CDR2 YYNGEE. Here the CDR3 reads CASSVVGGHYGYTF. The CDR3 bases are TGTGCCAGCAGCGTAGTGGGGGGGCACTATGGCTACACCTTC.

The gene calls are TRBV6-6 and TRBJ1-4; weak D call: TRBD1 (5 bases). From germline, CDR1 is MNHNY and CDR2 SVGAGI (reference sequence). CDR3 length equals 15 residues. Deletions cut 5 bases from V and 2 bases from J, with 12 bases between. The CDR3 is CASSPLQDTNEKLFF. CDR3 DNA sequence: TGTGCCAGCAGTCCGCTACAGGACACTAATGAAAAACTGTTTTTT.